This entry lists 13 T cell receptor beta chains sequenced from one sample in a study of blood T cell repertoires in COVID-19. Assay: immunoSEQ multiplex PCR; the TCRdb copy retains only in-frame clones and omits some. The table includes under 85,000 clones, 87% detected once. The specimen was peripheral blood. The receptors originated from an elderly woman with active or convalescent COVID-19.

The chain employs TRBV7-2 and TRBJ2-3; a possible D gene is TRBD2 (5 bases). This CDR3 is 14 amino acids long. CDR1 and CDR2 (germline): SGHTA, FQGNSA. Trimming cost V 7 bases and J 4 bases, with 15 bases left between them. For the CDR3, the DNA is TGTGCCAGCACCTTTGCGGGTTTCGCAGATACGCAGTATTTT. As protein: CASTFAGFADTQYF.

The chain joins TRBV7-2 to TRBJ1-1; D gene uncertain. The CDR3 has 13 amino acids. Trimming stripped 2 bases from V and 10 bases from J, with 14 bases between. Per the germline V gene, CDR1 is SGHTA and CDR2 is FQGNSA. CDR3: CASSLYPKGGAFF. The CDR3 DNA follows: TGTGCCAGCAGCTTATACCCGAAAGGAGGAGCTTTCTTT.

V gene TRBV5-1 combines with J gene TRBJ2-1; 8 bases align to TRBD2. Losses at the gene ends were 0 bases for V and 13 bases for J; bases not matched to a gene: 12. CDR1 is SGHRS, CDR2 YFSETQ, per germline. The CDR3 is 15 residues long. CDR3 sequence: CASSLAGERGTQQFF. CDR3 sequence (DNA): TGCGCCAGCAGCTTGGCGGGGGAGCGGGGGACCCAACAGTTCTTC.

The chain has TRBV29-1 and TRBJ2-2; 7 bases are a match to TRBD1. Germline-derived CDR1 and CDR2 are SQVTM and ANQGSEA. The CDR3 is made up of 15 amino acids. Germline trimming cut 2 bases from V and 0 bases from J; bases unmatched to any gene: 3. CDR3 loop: CSVELGTANTGELFF. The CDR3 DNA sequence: TGCAGCGTTGAACTCGGGACAGCGAACACCGGGGAGCTGTTTTTT.

The CDR3 DNA reads TGTGCCAGCAGTTTACGGCACACCCGACAGGGCGACACTGAAGCTTTCTTT. This codes for CASSLRHTRQGDTEAFF. The V gene is TRBV27, the J gene TRBJ1-1; 7 bases fit TRBD1. Germline assignment: CDR1 MNHEY and CDR2 SMNVEV (reference sequence). CDR3 length: 17 amino acids. Trimming took 2 bases from V and 3 from J; bases not matched to a gene: 12.

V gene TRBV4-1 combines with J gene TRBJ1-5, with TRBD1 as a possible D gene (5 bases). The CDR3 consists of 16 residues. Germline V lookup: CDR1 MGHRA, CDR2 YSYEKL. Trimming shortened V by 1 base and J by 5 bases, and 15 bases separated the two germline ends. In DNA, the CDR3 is TGCGCCAGCAGCCAAGCCCCGGCGCGGGGCCATCAGCCCCAGCATTTT. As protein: CASSQAPARGHQPQHF.

The CDR3 is CASSVSRQETQYF. The CDR3 DNA reads TGCGCCAGCAGCGTGTCCCGCCAAGAGACCCAGTACTTC. The chain employs TRBV5-1 and TRBJ2-5; D unclear. The CDR3 has 13 residues. Trimming cost V 4 bases and J 1 base, with 8 bases left between them. Looked up from germline, CDR1 is SGHRS and CDR2 is YFSETQ.

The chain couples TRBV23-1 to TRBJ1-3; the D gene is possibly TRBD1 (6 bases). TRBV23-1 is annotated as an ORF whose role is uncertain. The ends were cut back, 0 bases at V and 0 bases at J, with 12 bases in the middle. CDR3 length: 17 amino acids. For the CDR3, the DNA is TGCGCCAGCAGTCAATCTTTCCAGGGGCTCTCTGGAAACACCATATATTTT. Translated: CASSQSFQGLSGNTIYF.

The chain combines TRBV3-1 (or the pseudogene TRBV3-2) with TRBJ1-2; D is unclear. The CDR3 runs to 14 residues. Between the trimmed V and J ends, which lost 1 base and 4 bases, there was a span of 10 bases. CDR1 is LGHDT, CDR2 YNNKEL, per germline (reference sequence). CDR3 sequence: CASSQALTRYGYTF. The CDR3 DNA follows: TGTGCCAGCAGCCAAGCGTTGACTCGCTATGGCTACACCTTC.

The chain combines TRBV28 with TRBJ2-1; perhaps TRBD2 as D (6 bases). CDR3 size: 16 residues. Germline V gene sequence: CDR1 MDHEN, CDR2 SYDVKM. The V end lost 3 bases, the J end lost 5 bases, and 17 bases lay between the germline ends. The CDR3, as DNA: TGTGCCAGCAGTTTTTTACTAGCCGAGATCCACAATGAGCAGTTCTTC. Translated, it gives CASSFLLAEIHNEQFF. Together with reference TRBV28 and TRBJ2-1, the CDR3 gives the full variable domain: DVKVTQSSRYLVKRTGEKVFLECVQDMDHENMFWYRQDPGLGLRLIYFSYDVKMKEKGDIPEGYSVSREKKERFSLILESASTNQTSMYLCASSFLLAEIHNEQFFGPGTRLTVL.

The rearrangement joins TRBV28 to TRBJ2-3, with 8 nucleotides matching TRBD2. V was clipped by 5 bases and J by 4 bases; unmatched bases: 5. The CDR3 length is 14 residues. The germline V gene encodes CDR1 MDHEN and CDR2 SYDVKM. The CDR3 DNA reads TGTGCCAGCAGTCTAGCGGGCTTTGCAGATACGCAGTATTTT. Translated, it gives CASSLAGFADTQYF.

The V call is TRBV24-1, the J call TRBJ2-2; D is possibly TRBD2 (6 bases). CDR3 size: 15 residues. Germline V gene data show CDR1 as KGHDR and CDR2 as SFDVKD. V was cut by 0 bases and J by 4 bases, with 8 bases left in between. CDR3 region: CATSDLDGSTGELFF. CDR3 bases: TGTGCCACCAGTGATTTGGACGGGAGCACCGGGGAGCTGTTTTTT.

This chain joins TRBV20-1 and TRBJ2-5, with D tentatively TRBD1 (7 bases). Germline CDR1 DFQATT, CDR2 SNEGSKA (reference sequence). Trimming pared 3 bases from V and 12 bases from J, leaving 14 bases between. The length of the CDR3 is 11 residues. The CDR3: CSASHGRGEYF. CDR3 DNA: TGCAGTGCTAGTCATGGCAGGGGGGAGTACTTC.